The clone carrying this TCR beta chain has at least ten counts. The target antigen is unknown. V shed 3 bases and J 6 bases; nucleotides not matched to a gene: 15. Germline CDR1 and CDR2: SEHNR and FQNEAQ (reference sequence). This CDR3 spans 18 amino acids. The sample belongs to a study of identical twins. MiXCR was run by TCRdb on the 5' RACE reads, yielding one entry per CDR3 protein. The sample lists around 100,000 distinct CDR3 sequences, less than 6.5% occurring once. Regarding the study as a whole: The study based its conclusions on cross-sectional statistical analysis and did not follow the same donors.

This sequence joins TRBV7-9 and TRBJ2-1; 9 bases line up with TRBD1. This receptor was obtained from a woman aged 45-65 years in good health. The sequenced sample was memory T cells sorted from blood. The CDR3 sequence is CASSFWGQGRGSSNEQFF. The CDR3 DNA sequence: TGTGCCAGCAGCTTTTGGGGACAGGGTCGCGGGAGTAGCAATGAGCAGTTCTTC.